Shown below are 26 T cell receptor beta chains from a single sample sequenced in a study of blood T cell repertoires in COVID-19. This table comes from immunoSEQ multiplex PCR, and its TCRdb copy is limited to in-frame clones, with some not included. In the table there are fewer than 250,000 clones, around 87% of which are singletons. The sample taken for sequencing was PBMCs or T cells enriched from blood (not recorded which). The receptors originated from a man aged 30-40 years in a cohort exposed to, infected with or recovered from COVID-19 (not recorded which).

This chain connects TRBV28 to TRBJ1-2; no clear D. Germline V lookup: CDR1 MDHEN, CDR2 SYDVKM. The V and J ends lost 3 bases and 13 bases respectively, with 18 bases between them. This CDR3 spans 13 amino acids. The CDR3, as DNA: TGTGCCAGCAGTTTGATCGGGGAGAGGTCGGGCACCTTC. This encodes CASSLIGERSGTF.

The V call is TRBV6-5, the J call TRBJ1-1, with TRBD1 matching over 9 bases. The CDR3 length is 13 residues. Germline CDR1 is MNHEY and CDR2 is SVGAGI. J gave up 4 bases and V 6 bases, and 3 bases lay outside the gene matches. The CDR3 reads CASRKTGGTEAFF. CDR3 DNA sequence: TGTGCCAGCAGAAAGACAGGGGGCACTGAAGCTTTCTTT.

The chain carries TRBV27 and TRBJ2-3; D unclear. The V and J ends lost 3 bases and 7 bases respectively, with 17 bases between them. CDR3 length: 15 amino acids. In germline, CDR1 is MNHEY, CDR2 SMNVEV (reference sequence). In DNA form, the CDR3 reads TGTGCCAGCAGTTTCTTTCTGGCTGCGAGGAATACGCAGTATTTT. Protein product: CASSFFLAARNTQYF.

The chain recombines TRBV27 with TRBJ1-1, with D unresolved. This CDR3 has 14 amino acids. From germline, CDR1 is MNHEY and CDR2 SMNVEV (reference sequence). The V gene lost 2 bases and the J gene lost 10 bases, with 17 bases spanning the gap. CDR3 residues: CASSLLNGSGVAFF. The DNA for the CDR3 is TGTGCCAGCAGTTTACTCAATGGGTCTGGAGTAGCTTTCTTT.

This clone was found a few times. This chain links TRBV5-1 with TRBJ1-2, with 8 bases matching TRBD1. Germline loops: CDR1 SGHRS, CDR2 YFSETQ. This CDR3 is built from 18 residues. V was pared by 5 bases and J by 4 bases, with 19 bases of the junction left unmatched. The DNA for the CDR3 is TGCGCCAGCAGTAGTGGGGCGATACGGGACAGGCCCCCCTATGGCTACACCTTC. Encoded protein: CASSSGAIRDRPPYGYTF.

The chain links TRBV4-1 to TRBJ2-1; 7 bases line up with TRBD1. V was clipped by 1 base and J by 4 bases; unmatched bases: 4. Germline V gene sequence: CDR1 MGHRA, CDR2 YSYEKL. The CDR3 length is 15 residues. The CDR3 nucleotides read TGCGCCAGCAGCCAAGTAGGGACAGTGTACAATGAGCAGTTCTTC. The encoded protein is CASSQVGTVYNEQFF.

This chain joins TRBV19 and TRBJ1-2; 8 bases map to TRBD1. The CDR3 consists of 15 residues. The V gene end was trimmed by 5 bases and the J gene end by 1 base; junction bases not matched to a gene: 6. In germline, CDR1 is LNHDA, CDR2 SQIVND (reference sequence). Here the CDR3 DNA reads TGTGCCAGTAGTTCGACGACAGGGGTTAACTATGGCTACACCTTC. Protein sequence: CASSSTTGVNYGYTF.

The chain recombines TRBV29-1 with TRBJ2-7; a weak D match, TRBD1 (6 bases). The CDR3 length is 12 residues. Germline V lookup: CDR1 SQVTM, CDR2 ANQGSEA. Trimming stripped 5 bases from V and 1 base from J, with 9 bases between. CDR3 bases: TGCAGCGTTCGACAGGCTTCCTACGAGCAGTACTTC. Protein: CSVRQASYEQYF.

The chain has TRBV7-8 and TRBJ2-3; 12 bases agree with TRBD2. The CDR3 runs to 18 residues. Germline loops: CDR1 SGHVS, CDR2 FQNEAQ. The V and J ends lost 3 bases and 1 base, in that order; junction bases with no gene match: 8. CDR3: CASSFQTSGSWGTDTQYF. In nucleotides, the CDR3 is TGTGCCAGCAGCTTCCAGACTAGCGGGAGTTGGGGCACAGATACGCAGTATTTT.

The V and J genes are TRBV10-3 and TRBJ2-7, with 9 bases identical to TRBD2. V was clipped by 0 bases and J by 0 bases; unmatched bases: 3. Per the germline V gene, CDR1 is ENHRY and CDR2 is SYGVKD. CDR3 size: 16 residues. CDR3 sequence: CAISESSSGTSYEQYF. As DNA, the CDR3 is TGTGCCATCAGTGAGTCTTCTAGCGGGACCTCCTACGAGCAGTACTTC.

The J gene is TRBJ1-1, the V gene TRBV28; 7 positions match TRBD1. V dropped 4 bases and J dropped 5; count of bases not matched to a gene: 7. The germline V gene encodes CDR1 MDHEN and CDR2 SYDVKM. The CDR3 covers 14 residues. The DNA of the CDR3 is TGTGCCAGCAGTTACCACAGGGGCGGTACTGAAGCTTTCTTT. Translated, it gives CASSYHRGGTEAFF.

V is TRBV29-1 and J is TRBJ1-2; D unclear. The CDR3 extends over 12 amino acids. The germline V and J ends were trimmed by 5 bases and 4 bases, with 11 bases remaining between them. Germline V lookup: CDR1 SQVTM, CDR2 ANQGSEA. This chain's CDR3 is CSVTTTGYGYTF. The CDR3 DNA follows: TGCAGCGTTACAACGACGGGCTATGGCTACACCTTC.

The chain uses TRBV11-3 and TRBJ2-1, with D perhaps TRBD2 (6 bases). The CDR3 runs to 19 residues. Germline V gene lookup returns CDR1 SGHNT and CDR2 YENEEA. V was pared by 1 base and J by 5 bases, with 24 bases between. CDR3 nucleotides: TGTGCCAGCAGCTTAGGACTAGGAAAGAGAAGGGGAGAACACAATGAGCAGTTCTTC. It codes for CASSLGLGKRRGEHNEQFF.

The chain joins TRBV3-1 (or the pseudogene TRBV3-2) to TRBJ2-7, with D perhaps matching TRBD2 (6 bases). Looked up from germline, CDR1 is LGHDT and CDR2 is YNNKEL (reference sequence). The germline V and J ends were trimmed by 5 bases and 7 bases, with 12 bases remaining between them. The CDR3 sequence is 12 residues long. CDR3 nucleotide sequence: TGTGCCAGCAGCGTCACCCGGGGGGAGCAGTACTTC. It is translated as CASSVTRGEQYF.

V gene TRBV12-3 or TRBV12-4 combines with J gene TRBJ2-7; D is uncertain. V lost 4 bases, J lost 3 bases, and 4 bases lay in between. This CDR3 spans 11 amino acids. CDR3 loop: CASSYSYEQYF. CDR3 nucleotides: TGTGCCAGCAGTTACAGCTACGAGCAGTACTTC.

The chain is built from TRBV7-8 and TRBJ2-7, with D perhaps TRBD2 (5 bases). The V gene's germline CDR1 is SGHVS and CDR2 FQNEAQ. This CDR3 is built from 12 residues. V lost 4 bases and J 6 bases, leaving 10 bases between the germline ends. CDR3 loop: CASSSSRVEQYF. The CDR3 DNA reads TGTGCCAGCAGCTCCTCGAGGGTCGAGCAGTACTTC.

This rearrangement joins TRBV11-1 to TRBJ2-7; TRBD2 agrees at 7 bases. Trimming cost V 4 bases and J 6 bases; bases outside gene matches: 9. The CDR3 has 14 residues. Germline CDR1 and CDR2: SGHAT and FQDESV (reference sequence). CDR3 DNA sequence: TGTGCCAGCAGCTCCGGACTAGATAAGGGCGAGCAGTACTTC. Protein: CASSSGLDKGEQYF.

The rearrangement joins TRBV27 to TRBJ1-3; D uncertain. V lost 5 bases, J lost 0 bases, and 11 bases lay in between. The CDR3 extends over 15 amino acids. In germline, CDR1 is MNHEY, CDR2 SMNVEV (reference sequence). In DNA, the CDR3 is TGTGCCAGCAGTAAGCAGGCTCTCTCTGGAAACACCATATATTTT. It encodes CASSKQALSGNTIYF.

V gene TRBV27 combines with J gene TRBJ2-7; 9 bases are shared with TRBD2. V trimming: 6 bases; J trimming: 0 bases; junction bases outside the gene matches: 9. The CDR3 length is 16 residues. From germline, CDR1 is MNHEY and CDR2 SMNVEV (reference sequence). CDR3 nucleotide sequence: TGTGCCAGCAGCCCCTCCACTAGCGGGTACTCCTACGAGCAGTACTTC. Translated, it gives CASSPSTSGYSYEQYF.

CDR3 bases: TGTGCCAGCAGTAACCAGGTCTGGGGCGGTGAGCAGTTCTTC. Translated, it gives CASSNQVWGGEQFF. The chain uses TRBV6-5 and TRBJ2-1; D is possibly TRBD1 (5 bases). The CDR3 spans 14 residues. V shed 5 bases and J shed 9 bases, with 17 bases lying between them. CDR1 and CDR2 (germline): MNHEY, SVGAGI.

This sequence joins TRBV28 and TRBJ1-1; D gene uncertain. Per germline, CDR1 MDHEN and CDR2 SYDVKM. The CDR3 runs to 15 residues. V was trimmed by 1 base and J by 1 base, leaving 10 bases between them. CDR3 nucleotide sequence: TGTGCCAGCAGTTTATTCGAGGGTAGGAACACTGAAGCTTTCTTT. It translates to CASSLFEGRNTEAFF.

This clone was picked up one time. This sequence joins TRBV27 and TRBJ1-2; TRBD1 matches at 12 bases. Germline CDR1 and CDR2: MNHEY and SMNVEV (reference sequence). With 6 bases clipped from V and 8 bases from J, the junction kept 7 bases outside the gene matches. There are 14 residues in the CDR3. The CDR3 sequence is CASSTGTGGRGYTF. In nucleotides, the CDR3 is TGTGCCAGCAGCACCGGGACAGGGGGCAGGGGCTACACCTTC.

This chain links TRBV28 with TRBJ2-6; a possible D gene is TRBD2 (5 bases). V was trimmed by 2 bases and J by 2 bases, leaving 7 bases between them. Germline V gives CDR1 MDHEN, CDR2 SYDVKM. The CDR3 loop spans 15 amino acids. The CDR3 DNA reads TGTGCCAGCAGTTTAACCGGGGCTGGGGCCAACGTCCTGACTTTC. It specifies CASSLTGAGANVLTF. Variable domain in full (rest from reference TRBV28 and TRBJ2-6): DVKVTQSSRYLVKRTGEKVFLECVQDMDHENMFWYRQDPGLGLRLIYFSYDVKMKEKGDIPEGYSVSREKKERFSLILESASTNQTSMYLCASSLTGAGANVLTFGAGSRLTVL.

J is TRBJ1-4 and V is TRBV9, with 9 positions matching TRBD1. CDR1 and CDR2 (germline): SGDLS, YYNGEE. Losses at the gene ends were 3 bases for V and 8 bases for J; bases not matched to a gene: 5. This CDR3 comprises 14 residues. The CDR3 bases are TGTGCCAGCAGCGGACAGGGGGGGTACGAAAAACTGTTTTTT. Amino acids: CASSGQGGYEKLFF.

The J gene is TRBJ2-1, the V gene TRBV9, with TRBD2 matching 7 bases. Germline V lookup: CDR1 SGDLS, CDR2 YYNGEE. The CDR3 spans 13 residues. V dropped 4 bases and J dropped 8; count of bases not matched to a gene: 6. CDR3 in amino acids: CASSLAGGDEQFF. CDR3 DNA: TGTGCCAGCAGCTTAGCGGGCGGGGATGAGCAGTTCTTC. Full variable domain (rest looked up from reference TRBV9 and TRBJ2-1): DSGVTQTPKHLITATGQRVTLRCSPRSGDLSVYWYQQSLDQGLQFLIQYYNGEERAKGNILERFSAQQFPDLHSELNLSSLELGDSALYFCASSLAGGDEQFFGPGTRLTVL.

V gene TRBV11-2 combines with J gene TRBJ1-4; a possible D gene is TRBD1 (5 bases). V was pared by 5 bases and J by 8 bases, with 12 bases between. This CDR3 comprises 13 residues. The germline V gene has CDR1 SGHAT and CDR2 FQNNGV. The DNA of the CDR3 is TGTGCCAGCAGCGCGGGGGTTGGGGAAAAACTGTTTTTT. Protein product: CASSAGVGEKLFF.